These 13 T cell receptor beta chains originate from one sample sequenced in a study of blood T cell repertoires in COVID-19. Assay used: immunoSEQ multiplex PCR; TCRdb lists only in-frame clones, some missing. The table lists fewer than 200,000 clones, 82% of them singletons. Sequencing was carried out using PBMCs or T cells enriched from blood (not recorded which). Source of these receptors: a man in his 60s who had recovered from COVID-19.

This clone turned up a few times. As DNA, the CDR3 is TGTGCCAGCAGAACGGGACAGGGTTGGGACACTGAAGCTTTCTTT. Translation gives CASRTGQGWDTEAFF. V usage is TRBV5-4 and J usage is TRBJ1-1, with TRBD1 identical over 9 bases. The CDR3 consists of 15 residues. Losses at the gene ends were 5 bases for V and 3 bases for J; bases not matched to a gene: 8. Germline-derived CDR1 and CDR2 are SGHNT and YYREEE (reference sequence).

The J gene is TRBJ1-5, the V gene TRBV27, with D possibly TRBD1 on 6 matching bases. V gave up 2 bases and J gave up 2 bases, with 16 bases separating them. The V gene's germline CDR1 is MNHEY and CDR2 SMNVEV (reference sequence). The CDR3 runs to 17 residues. The CDR3 DNA sequence: TGTGCCAGCAGTTTAATCCCCACAGGGTTCGGCAATCAGCCCCAGCATTTT. Translating it yields CASSLIPTGFGNQPQHF.

The rearrangement links TRBV18 to TRBJ2-7; 10 nucleotides match TRBD2. Germline V gene data show CDR1 as KGHSH and CDR2 as LQKENI. The V segment lost 0 bases and the J segment 6 bases; nucleotides outside the gene matches: 14. The CDR3 length is 18 residues. CDR3 residues: CASSPPYGPSGRASEQYF. The CDR3 bases are TGTGCCAGCTCACCACCGTACGGGCCCAGCGGGAGGGCTAGCGAGCAGTACTTC.

CDR3 nucleotides: TGTGCCAGCAGCCAAGGGAGAACGGGACTAGCGGGAGTAGAGACCCAGTACTTC. Its protein product is CASSQGRTGLAGVETQYF. This sequence joins TRBV4-2 and TRBJ2-5; 14 nucleotides line up with TRBD2. The J segment lost 4 bases and the V segment lost 1 base, leaving 8 bases of the junction unmatched. Looked up from germline, CDR1 is LGHNA and CDR2 is YNFKEQ. The CDR3 extends over 18 amino acids.

The genes are TRBV24-1 and TRBJ1-5; 10 bases line up with TRBD1. V lost 4 bases and J lost 3; bases outside the gene matches: 8. CDR3 size: 17 residues. Germline loops: CDR1 KGHDR, CDR2 SFDVKD. The CDR3 coding sequence is TGTGCCACCAGTGAATGGGACAGGGGACATAACAATCAGCCCCAGCATTTT. Translation gives CATSEWDRGHNNQPQHF.

The chain carries TRBV3-1 (or the pseudogene TRBV3-2) and TRBJ1-2, with TRBD1 matching 7 bases. Germline assignment: CDR1 LGHDT and CDR2 YNNKEL (reference sequence). The length of the CDR3 is 15 residues. V dropped 4 bases and J dropped 4; count of bases not matched to a gene: 9. DNA of the CDR3: TGTGCCAGCAGCCCACAGGGGATCTCGGGCTATGGCTACACCTTC. Translation gives CASSPQGISGYGYTF.

The chain employs TRBV7-9 and TRBJ1-2, with 8 bases fitting TRBD1. CDR1 is SEHNR, CDR2 FQNEAQ, per germline (reference sequence). The trim removed 5 bases at V and 4 bases at J, leaving 6 bases unmatched. The CDR3 spans 14 residues. CDR3 DNA sequence: TGTGCCAGCAGCGCAGGACAGGGTTTCTATGGCTACACCTTC. Its protein is CASSAGQGFYGYTF.

In regard to this clone: The junction shows a germline mismatch at one end, possibly a read error. V is TRBV5-5 and J is TRBJ1-2; D perhaps matches TRBD1 (5 bases). The length of the CDR3 is 17 residues. CDR1 and CDR2 from the germline V gene are SGHKS and YYEKEE (reference sequence). This chain's CDR3 is CASSLEGTGSQNYGYTF. CDR3 DNA: TGTGCCAGCAGTTTGGAGGGTACAGGTTCCCAAAACTATGGCTACACCTTC.

The sample holds one count of this clone. V and J are TRBV6-5 and TRBJ1-2; D is ambiguous. The CDR3 is 11 amino acids. Germline values: CDR1 MNHEY, CDR2 SVGAGI. Trimming took off 6 bases at V and 4 bases at J, with 6 bases between the two ends. The CDR3 region has the DNA TGTGCCAGCAGGTACCTCTATGGCTACACCTTC. Amino acid sequence: CASRYLYGYTF.

J is TRBJ1-1 and V is TRBV12-1; TRBD1, as called in the table, went unchecked against the DNA. TRBV12-1 has pseudogene status. CDR3 length equals 12 residues. This CDR3 reads CASSNKNTEAFF. CDR3 sequence (DNA): TGTGCCAGCAGCAACAAGAACACTGAAGCTTTCTTT.

The chain links TRBV6-1 to TRBJ1-5; TRBD1 aligns across 7 bases. V dropped 2 bases and J dropped 1; count of bases not matched to a gene: 2. Germline V gene sequence: CDR1 MNHNS, CDR2 SASEGT. The CDR3 has 15 residues. The CDR3 nucleotides read TGTGCCAGCAGTGAATCGGGACAGAGCAATCAGCCCCAGCATTTT. Protein sequence: CASSESGQSNQPQHF.

This clone was seen a single time. The chain's CDR3 is CASSIRRGGTEAFF. In DNA, the CDR3 is TGTGCCAGTAGTATACGCAGGGGAGGGACTGAAGCTTTCTTT. This chain connects TRBV19 to TRBJ1-1; D might be TRBD1 (6 bases). CDR3 length: 14 amino acids. V was shortened by 2 bases and J by 5 bases, with 12 bases between the two germline ends. CDR1 and CDR2 (germline): LNHDA, SQIVND (reference sequence).

The rearrangement links TRBV19 to TRBJ2-3; 8 nucleotides line up with TRBD1. This CDR3 is built from 14 residues. J gave up 6 bases and V 3 bases, and 5 bases lay outside the gene matches. Germline CDR1 reads LNHDA; CDR2 reads SQIVND (reference sequence). CDR3 DNA: TGTGCCAGTAGTATCCGCCGGGACAGGGATACGCAGTATTTT. It specifies CASSIRRDRDTQYF.